The entry that follows covers one T cell receptor beta chain sequence. Its cognate antigen is unknown. Clones were read by immunoSEQ multiplex PCR, and TCRdb kept only the in-frame ones, dropping some. The profile covers approximately 1,500,000 clones, with approximately 98% appearing a single time and about 0.45% taken by the ten largest. This entry is derived from a study of shared clonotypes between healthy human individuals. About the study: Used for every donor were three CD4 naive, three CD4 memory, two CD8 naive and one CD8 memory plate. Whole-study results and caveats: In general, naive subsets displayed greater estimated richness than memory subsets did.

The CDR3 is 14 residues long. CDR1 is MNHEY and CDR2 is SVGAGI in the germline V gene. The V end lost 3 bases, the J end lost 10 bases, and 19 bases lay between the germline ends. The V and J genes are TRBV6-5 and TRBJ2-7; a possible D gene is TRBD1 (8 bases). The clonotype was recovered from a man aged 25-40 years in good health. The sample consisted of naive CD4+ T cells sorted from blood. The subset was: CD45RA+ positively selected. The CDR3 here is CASSYVTGGDPQYF. The CDR3 nucleotides are TGTGCCAGCAGTTATGTAACAGGGGGGGATCCCCAGTACTTC.